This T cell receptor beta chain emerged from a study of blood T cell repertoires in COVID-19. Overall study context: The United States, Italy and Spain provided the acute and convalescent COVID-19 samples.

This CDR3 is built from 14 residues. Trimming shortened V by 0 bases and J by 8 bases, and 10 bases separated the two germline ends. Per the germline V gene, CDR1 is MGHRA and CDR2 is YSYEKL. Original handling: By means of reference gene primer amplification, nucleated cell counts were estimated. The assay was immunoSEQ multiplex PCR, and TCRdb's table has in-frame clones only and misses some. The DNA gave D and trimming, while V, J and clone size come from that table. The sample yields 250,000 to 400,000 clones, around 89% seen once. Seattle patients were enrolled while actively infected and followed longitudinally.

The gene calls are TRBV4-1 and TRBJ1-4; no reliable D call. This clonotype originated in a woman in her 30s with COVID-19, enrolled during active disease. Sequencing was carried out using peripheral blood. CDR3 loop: CASSQEGGYEKLFF. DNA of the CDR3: TGCGCCAGCAGCCAAGAAGGAGGGTACGAAAAACTGTTTTTT.